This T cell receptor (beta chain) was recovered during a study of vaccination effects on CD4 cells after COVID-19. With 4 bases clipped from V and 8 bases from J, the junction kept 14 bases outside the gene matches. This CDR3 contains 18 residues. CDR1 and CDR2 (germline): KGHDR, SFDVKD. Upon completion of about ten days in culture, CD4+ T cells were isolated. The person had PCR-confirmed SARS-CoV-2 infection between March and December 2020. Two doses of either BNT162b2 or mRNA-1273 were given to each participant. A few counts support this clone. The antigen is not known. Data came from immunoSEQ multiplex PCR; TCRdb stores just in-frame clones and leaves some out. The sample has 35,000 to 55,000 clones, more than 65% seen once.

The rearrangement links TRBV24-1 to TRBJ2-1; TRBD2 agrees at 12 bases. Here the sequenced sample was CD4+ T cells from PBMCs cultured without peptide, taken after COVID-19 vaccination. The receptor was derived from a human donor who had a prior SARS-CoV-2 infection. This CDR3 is CATSDTGLAGRYRHEQFF. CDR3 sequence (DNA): TGTGCCACCAGTGACACGGGACTAGCGGGTCGCTACCGGCATGAGCAGTTCTTC.